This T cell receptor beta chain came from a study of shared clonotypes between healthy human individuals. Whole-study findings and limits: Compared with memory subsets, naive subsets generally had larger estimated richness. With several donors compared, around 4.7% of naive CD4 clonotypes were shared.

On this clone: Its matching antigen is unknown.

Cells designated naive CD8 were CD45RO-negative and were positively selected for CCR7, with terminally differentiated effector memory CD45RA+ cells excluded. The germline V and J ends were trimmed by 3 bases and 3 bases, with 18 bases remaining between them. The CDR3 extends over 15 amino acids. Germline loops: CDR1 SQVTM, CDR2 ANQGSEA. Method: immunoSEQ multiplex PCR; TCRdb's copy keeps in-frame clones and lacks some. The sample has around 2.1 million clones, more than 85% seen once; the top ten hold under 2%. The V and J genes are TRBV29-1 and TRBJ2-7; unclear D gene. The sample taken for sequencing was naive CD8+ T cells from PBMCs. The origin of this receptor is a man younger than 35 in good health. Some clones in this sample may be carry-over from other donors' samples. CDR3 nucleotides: TGCAGCGTTGATGATGCGACATTGGAAGGCTACGAGCAGTACTTC. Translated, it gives CSVDDATLEGYEQYF.